This T cell receptor (beta chain) was observed in a study of cytomegalovirus exposure and HLA in healthy donors. Broader study findings: Sequence variants that were highly shared formed a cluster that was likely a sequencing artifact. Among TCR beta chains, those listed as cytomegalovirus-associated numbered about 160. Common viral pathogens seemed, in a later analysis, to connect with several of the most significant clusters.

The CDR3 covers 14 residues. CDR1 is MNHNY, CDR2 SVGAGI, per germline (reference sequence). V lost 4 bases and J lost 5; bases outside the gene matches: 5. As for this clone: Its antigen is still unknown.

The PCR had 60 Vbeta and 13 Jbeta primers. Only in-frame clones appear in the TCRdb table, and some are missing; sequencing was by immunoSEQ multiplex PCR. The sample contains around 200,000 clones, about 81% of which appear only once. The J gene is TRBJ2-5, the V gene TRBV6-6, with 9 bases fitting TRBD2. Sequences were obtained from PBMCs. The receptor was isolated from a man aged 35-49 years in good health and CMV-seropositive. This chain's CDR3 is CASSLAGVSETQYF. For the CDR3, the DNA is TGTGCCAGCAGTTTAGCGGGAGTATCGGAGACCCAGTACTTC.